A single sample gave rise to the 9 T cell receptor beta chains below, sequenced in a study of T cell responses to AZD1222 COVID-19 vaccine. The method was immunoSEQ multiplex PCR; TCRdb's version includes in-frame clones alone and lacks a portion of them. The table records about 150,000 clones, about 93% of them present only once. Sequences were derived from peripheral blood, sampled on day 0 of AZD1222 vaccination. The receptors were sampled from an adult in good health.

The genes are TRBV6-4 and TRBJ1-2, with D perhaps matching TRBD1 (5 bases). CDR1 is MRHNA and CDR2 is SNTAGT in the germline V gene. Trimming removed 6 bases at V and 7 bases at J, with 24 bases between. The CDR3 has 16 amino acids. The CDR3 loop is CASSLPPRDEDCGYTF. In DNA form, the CDR3 reads TGTGCCAGCAGCCTTCCTCCCCGGGACGAAGACTGTGGCTACACCTTC.

The chain employs TRBV29-1 and TRBJ2-7, with 7 bases fitting TRBD1. This CDR3 comprises 14 residues. Germline trimming cut 5 bases from V and 1 base from J; bases unmatched to any gene: 8. Germline V CDR1 and CDR2: SQVTM, ANQGSEA. The CDR3 loop is CSVFLQGSSYEQYF. CDR3 bases: TGCAGCGTTTTTTTACAGGGGAGTTCCTACGAGCAGTACTTC.

The chain carries TRBV6-5 and TRBJ1-6, with D uncertain. The length of the CDR3 is 12 residues. Germline V gene lookup returns CDR1 MNHEY and CDR2 SVGAGI. Deletions cut 6 bases from V and 6 bases from J, with 6 bases between. The CDR3 reads CASRRVNSPLHF. CDR3 bases: TGTGCCAGCAGAAGGGTTAATTCACCCCTCCACTTT.

V gene TRBV29-1 combines with J gene TRBJ1-5, with D unresolved. The CDR3 totals 12 residues. Per germline, CDR1 SQVTM and CDR2 ANQGSEA. The germline V and J ends were trimmed by 6 bases and 2 bases, with 8 bases remaining between them. This CDR3 is CSVSEGNQPQHF. The CDR3 DNA follows: TGCAGCGTATCTGAGGGCAATCAGCCCCAGCATTTT.

The V call is TRBV30, the J call TRBJ2-6; the D call may be TRBD1 or TRBD2 (5 bases each). The length of the CDR3 is 18 residues. V gave up 7 bases and J gave up 4 bases, with 26 bases separating them. Germline CDR1 GTSNPN, CDR2 SVGIG (reference sequence). CDR3 sequence: CASTRRSRVMRGANVLTF. The DNA for the CDR3 is TGTGCCTCGACAAGGAGGAGCAGGGTAATGCGAGGGGCCAACGTCCTGACTTTC. The entire variable domain, with the rest obtained from reference TRBV30 and TRBJ2-6, is as follows: SQTIHQWPATLVQPVGSPLSLECTVEGTSNPNLYWYRQAAGRGLQLLFYSVGIGQISSEVPQNLSASRPQDRQFILSSKKLLLSDSGFYLCASTRRSRVMRGANVLTFGAGSRLTVL.

The J gene is TRBJ1-1, the V gene TRBV9, with TRBD1 identical over 8 bases. Germline trimming cut 4 bases from V and 1 base from J; bases unmatched to any gene: 6. Germline-derived CDR1 and CDR2 are SGDLS and YYNGEE. This CDR3 is built from 15 residues. CDR3 amino acids: CASSSTGAPNTEAFF. CDR3 nucleotides: TGTGCCAGCAGCTCGACAGGGGCTCCGAACACTGAAGCTTTCTTT.

The chain is built from TRBV7-9 and TRBJ1-2; D gene uncertain. Trimming left V 2 bases short and J 6 bases short, with 7 bases between. Per germline, CDR1 SEHNR and CDR2 FQNEAQ (reference sequence). This CDR3 region has 12 residues. The CDR3 region is CASSLYRDGYTF. CDR3 sequence (DNA): TGTGCCAGCAGCTTATACCGGGATGGCTACACCTTC.

This clone was seen a handful of times. This chain joins TRBV5-3 and TRBJ1-2; no reliable D call. TRBV5-3 is an open reading frame, and its role is uncertain. This CDR3 has 18 amino acids. Trimming removed 5 bases at V and 8 bases at J, with 31 bases between. The CDR3 loop is CARRRPTKPNLACSGYTF. The CDR3 coding sequence is TGTGCCAGAAGGCGCCCAACAAAACCCAATCTTGCTTGCAGCGGCTACACCTTC.

J is TRBJ1-1 and V is TRBV18; no firm D call. V dropped 2 bases and J dropped 2 bases, with 6 bases sitting between them. This CDR3 is 13 amino acids long. CDR1 and CDR2 from the germline V gene are KGHSH and LQKENI. This CDR3 reads CASSPSQNTEAFF. In DNA, the CDR3 is TGTGCCAGCTCACCAAGCCAAAACACTGAAGCTTTCTTT.